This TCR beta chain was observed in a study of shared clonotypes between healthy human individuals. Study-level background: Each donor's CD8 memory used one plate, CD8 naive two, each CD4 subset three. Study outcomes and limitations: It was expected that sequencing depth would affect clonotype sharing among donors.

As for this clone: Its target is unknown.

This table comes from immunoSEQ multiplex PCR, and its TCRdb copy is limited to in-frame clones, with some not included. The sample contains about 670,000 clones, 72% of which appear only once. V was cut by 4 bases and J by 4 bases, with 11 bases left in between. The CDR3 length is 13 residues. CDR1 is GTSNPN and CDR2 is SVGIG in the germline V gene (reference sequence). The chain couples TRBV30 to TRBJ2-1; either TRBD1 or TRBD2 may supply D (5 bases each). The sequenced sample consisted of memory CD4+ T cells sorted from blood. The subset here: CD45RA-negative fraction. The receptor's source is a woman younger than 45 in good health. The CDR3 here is CAWTGTKYNEQFF. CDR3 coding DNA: TGTGCCTGGACCGGGACCAAGTACAATGAGCAGTTCTTC.